The sequence of this T cell receptor (beta chain) was determined in a study of shared clonotypes between healthy human individuals. Study-level results: Non-shared clonotypes had lower generation probabilities than those shared by all four donors.

This was a deep-level run. Using immunoSEQ multiplex PCR, the repertoire was profiled, and TCRdb retains in-frame clones only, with some absent. The sample has approximately 1,500,000 clones; around 95% are singletons. This clone was recorded once. Its target is unknown. Healthy HIV-negative adults with no recent acute infections or vaccinations were recruited as donors. The authors divided CD4+ cells into CD45RA+ naive and CD45RA-negative memory subsets. V gave up 8 bases and J gave up 6 bases; unmatched junction bases: 2. Germline V lookup: CDR1 WSHSY, CDR2 SAAADI. The CDR3 extends over 11 amino acids.

This chain connects TRBV10-2 to TRBJ2-3; 7 positions agree with TRBD2. The origin of this receptor is a man in his thirties or forties in good health. The source material was naive CD4+ T cells sorted from blood. Sample subset: CD45RA+ positively selected. CDR3 DNA sequence: TGCGCCAGCCGGGAGGCGGATACGCAGTATTTT. As protein: CASREADTQYF.